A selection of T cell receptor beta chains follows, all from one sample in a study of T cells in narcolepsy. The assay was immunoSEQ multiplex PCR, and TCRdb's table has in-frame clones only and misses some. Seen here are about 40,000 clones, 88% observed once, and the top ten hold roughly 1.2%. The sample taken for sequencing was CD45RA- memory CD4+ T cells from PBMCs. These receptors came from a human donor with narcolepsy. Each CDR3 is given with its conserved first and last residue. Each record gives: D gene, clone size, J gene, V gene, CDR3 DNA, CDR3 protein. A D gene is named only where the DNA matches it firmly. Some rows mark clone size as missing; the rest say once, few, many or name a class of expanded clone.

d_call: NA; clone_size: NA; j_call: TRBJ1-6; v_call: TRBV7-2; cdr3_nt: TGTGCCAGCAGCCAAGGGGCTGGCACTTATAATTCACCCCTCCACTTT; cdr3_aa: CASSQGAGTYNSPLHF
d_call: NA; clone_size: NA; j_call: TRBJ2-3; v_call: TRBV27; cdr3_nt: TGTGCCAGCAGCCGATATCGGGCTAGCACAGATACGCAGTATTTT; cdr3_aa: CASSRYRASTDTQYF
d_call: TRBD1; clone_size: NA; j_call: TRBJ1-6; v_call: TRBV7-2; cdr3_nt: TGTGCCAGCAGCTTGTCGGGACAGGGCCATTCACCCCTCCACTTT; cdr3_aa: CASSLSGQGHSPLHF
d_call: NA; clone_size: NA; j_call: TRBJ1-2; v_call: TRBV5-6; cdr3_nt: TGTGCCAGCAGCTTCGGACCGGGACCTAACTATGGCTACACCTTC; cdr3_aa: CASSFGPGPNYGYTF
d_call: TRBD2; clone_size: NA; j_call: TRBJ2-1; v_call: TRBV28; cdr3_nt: TGTGCCAGCAGACCGGGACTAGCGGGTAACAATGAGCAGTTCTTC; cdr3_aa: CASRPGLAGNNEQFF
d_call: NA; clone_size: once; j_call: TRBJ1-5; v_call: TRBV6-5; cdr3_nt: NA; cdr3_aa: CASILGNLHQPQHF
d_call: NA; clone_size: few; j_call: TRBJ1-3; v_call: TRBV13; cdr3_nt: TGTGCCAGCAGCTTAAGGTCCTTGGCTGGAAACACCATATATTTT; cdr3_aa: CASSLRSLAGNTIYF
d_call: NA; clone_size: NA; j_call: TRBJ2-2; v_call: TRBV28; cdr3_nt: TGTGCCAGCAGTGGCCGACTAGCCGGGGAGCTGTTTTTT; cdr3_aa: CASSGRLAGELFF
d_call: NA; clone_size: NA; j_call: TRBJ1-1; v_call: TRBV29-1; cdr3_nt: TGCAGCGTTGAGGATCAACAGGGAACTGAAGCTTTCTTT; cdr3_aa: CSVEDQQGTEAFF
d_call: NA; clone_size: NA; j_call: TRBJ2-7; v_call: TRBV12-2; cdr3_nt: TGTGCAAGTCGCTCCCATAGGGGGGGACTAGCTGTGAGCCAAGATTCCTCTTTGTTCTACGAGCAGTACTTC; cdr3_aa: CASRSHRGGLAVSQDSSLFYEQYF
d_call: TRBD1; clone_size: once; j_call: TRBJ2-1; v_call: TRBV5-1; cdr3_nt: TGCGCCAGCAGCTTAGGGGGCGGGTCTACTAATGAGCAGTTCTTC; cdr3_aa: CASSLGGGSTNEQFF
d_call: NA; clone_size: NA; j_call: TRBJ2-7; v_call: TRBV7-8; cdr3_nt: TGTGCCAGCAGCTTATCCGGTGAATACGAGCAGTACTTC; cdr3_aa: CASSLSGEYEQYF
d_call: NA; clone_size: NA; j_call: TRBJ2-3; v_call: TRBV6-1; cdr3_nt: TGTGCCAGCAGTGACGGACAGTCAGATACGCAGTATTTT; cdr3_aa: CASSDGQSDTQYF
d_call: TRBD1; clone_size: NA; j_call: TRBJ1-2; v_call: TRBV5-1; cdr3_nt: TGCGCCAGCAGCTCAACGACAGGGGGCTACGGCTACACCTTC; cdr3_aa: CASSSTTGGYGYTF
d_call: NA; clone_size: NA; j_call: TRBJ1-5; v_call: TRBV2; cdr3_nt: TGTGCCAGCAGTGAGGAGAGGGGGACTCTGAGTCAGCCCCAGCATTTT; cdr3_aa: CASSEERGTLSQPQHF
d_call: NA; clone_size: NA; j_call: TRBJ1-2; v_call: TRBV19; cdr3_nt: TGTGCCAGTAGTGGAGGCAGGGGTATCGGTGGCTACACCTTC; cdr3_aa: CASSGGRGIGGYTF
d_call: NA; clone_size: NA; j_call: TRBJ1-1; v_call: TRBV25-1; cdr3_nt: TGTGCCAGCAGTGTACACGGGAACACTGAAGCTTTCTTT; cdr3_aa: CASSVHGNTEAFF
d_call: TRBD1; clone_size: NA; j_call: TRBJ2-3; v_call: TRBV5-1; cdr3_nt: TGCGCCAGCAGCTTGGAGAGGACAGGGGGAAGCACAGATACGCAGTATTTT; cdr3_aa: CASSLERTGGSTDTQYF
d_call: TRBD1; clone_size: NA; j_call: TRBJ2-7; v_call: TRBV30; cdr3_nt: TGTGCCTGGAGAAAGACAGGGGGTCGGTACGAGCAGTACTTC; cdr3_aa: CAWRKTGGRYEQYF
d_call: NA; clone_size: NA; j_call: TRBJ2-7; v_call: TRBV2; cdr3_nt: TGTGCCAGCAGTGAGCAGGGATCCTACGAGCAGTACTTC; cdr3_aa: CASSEQGSYEQYF
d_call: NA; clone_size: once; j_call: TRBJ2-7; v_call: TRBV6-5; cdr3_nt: TGTGCCAGCAGTTACGCACAGACCTACGAGCAGTACTTC; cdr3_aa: CASSYAQTYEQYF
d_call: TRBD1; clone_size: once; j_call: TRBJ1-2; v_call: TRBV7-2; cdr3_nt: TGTGCCAGCAGTTTCCAGGGGGGGGGCGCCCCTGGCTACACCTTC; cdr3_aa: CASSFQGGGAPGYTF
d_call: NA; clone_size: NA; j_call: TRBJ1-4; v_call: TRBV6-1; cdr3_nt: TGTGCCAGCACTCCGGGACTGAAACTGTTTTTT; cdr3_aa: CASTPGLKLFF
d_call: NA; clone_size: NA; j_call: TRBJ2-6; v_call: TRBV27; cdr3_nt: TGTGCCAGCAGTCCTCTCTCTGGGGCCAACGTCCTGACTTTC; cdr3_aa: CASSPLSGANVLTF
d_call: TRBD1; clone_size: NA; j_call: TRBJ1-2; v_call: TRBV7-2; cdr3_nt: TGTGCCAGCAGCTTAGAGGGCAGGGGGATCGGTGGCTACACCTTC; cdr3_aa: CASSLEGRGIGGYTF
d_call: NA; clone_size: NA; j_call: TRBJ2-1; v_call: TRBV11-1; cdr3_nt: TGTGCCAGCAGCTCCCGGGACTCCGCCTACAATGAGCAGTTCTTC; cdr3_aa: CASSSRDSAYNEQFF
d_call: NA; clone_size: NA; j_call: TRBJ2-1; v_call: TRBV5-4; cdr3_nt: TGTGCCAGCAGCTCCCGAGGAAGGTCCTACAATGAGCAGTTCTTC; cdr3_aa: CASSSRGRSYNEQFF